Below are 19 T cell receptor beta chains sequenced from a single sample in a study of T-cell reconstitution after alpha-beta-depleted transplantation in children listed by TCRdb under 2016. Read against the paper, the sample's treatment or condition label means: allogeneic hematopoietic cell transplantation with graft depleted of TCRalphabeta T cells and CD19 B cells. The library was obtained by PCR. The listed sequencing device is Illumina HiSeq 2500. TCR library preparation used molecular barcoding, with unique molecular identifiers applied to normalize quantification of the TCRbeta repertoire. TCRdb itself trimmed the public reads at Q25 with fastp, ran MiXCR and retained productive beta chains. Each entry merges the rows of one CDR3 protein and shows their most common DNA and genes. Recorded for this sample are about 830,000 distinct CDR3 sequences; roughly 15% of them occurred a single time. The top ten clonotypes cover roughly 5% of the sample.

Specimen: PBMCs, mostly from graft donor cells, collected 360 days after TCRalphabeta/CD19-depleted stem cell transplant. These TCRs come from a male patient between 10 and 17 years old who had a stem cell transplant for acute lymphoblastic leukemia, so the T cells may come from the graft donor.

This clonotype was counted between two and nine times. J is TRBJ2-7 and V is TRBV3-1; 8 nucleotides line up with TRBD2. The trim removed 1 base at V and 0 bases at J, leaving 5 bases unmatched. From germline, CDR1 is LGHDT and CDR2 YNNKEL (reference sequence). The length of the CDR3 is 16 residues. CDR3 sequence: CASSQGVSGVSYEQYF. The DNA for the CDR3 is TGTGCCAGCAGCCAAGGGGTTAGCGGGGTCTCCTACGAGCAGTACTTC.

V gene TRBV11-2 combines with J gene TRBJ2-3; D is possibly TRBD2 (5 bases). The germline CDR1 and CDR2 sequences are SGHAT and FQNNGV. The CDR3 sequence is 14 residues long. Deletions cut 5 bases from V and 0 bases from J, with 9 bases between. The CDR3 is CASSGEGSTDTQYF. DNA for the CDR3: TGTGCCAGCAGCGGCGAGGGTAGCACAGATACGCAGTATTTT.

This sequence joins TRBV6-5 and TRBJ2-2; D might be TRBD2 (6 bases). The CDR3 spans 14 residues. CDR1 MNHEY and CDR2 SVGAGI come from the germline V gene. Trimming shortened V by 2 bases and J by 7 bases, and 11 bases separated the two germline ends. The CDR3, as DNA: TGTGCCAGCAGTTACGGGGGGAGTGGCGGGGAGCTGTTTTTT. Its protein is CASSYGGSGGELFF.

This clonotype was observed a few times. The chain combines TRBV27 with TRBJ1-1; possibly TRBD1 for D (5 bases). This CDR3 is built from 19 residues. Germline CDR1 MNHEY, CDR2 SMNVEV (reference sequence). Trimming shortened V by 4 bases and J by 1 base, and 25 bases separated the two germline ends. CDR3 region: CASSSDPQGVGNENTEAFF. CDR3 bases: TGTGCCAGCAGTTCCGATCCCCAGGGTGTGGGGAATGAGAACACTGAAGCTTTCTTT.

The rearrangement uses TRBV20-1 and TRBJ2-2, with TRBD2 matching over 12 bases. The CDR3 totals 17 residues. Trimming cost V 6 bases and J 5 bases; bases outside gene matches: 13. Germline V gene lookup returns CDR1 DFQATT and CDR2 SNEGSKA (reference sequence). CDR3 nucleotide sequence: TGCAGTGCCACCAATTGGGGGCTAGCGGGAGGGACCGGGGAGCTGTTTTTT. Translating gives CSATNWGLAGGTGELFF.

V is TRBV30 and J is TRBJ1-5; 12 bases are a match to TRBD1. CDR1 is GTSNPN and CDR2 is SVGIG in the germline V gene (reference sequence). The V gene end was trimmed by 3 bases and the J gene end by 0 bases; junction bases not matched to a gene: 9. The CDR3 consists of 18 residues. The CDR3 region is CAWSRDRGLYGSNQPQHF. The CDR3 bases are TGTGCCTGGAGCCGGGACAGGGGGCTGTATGGTAGCAATCAGCCCCAGCATTTT.

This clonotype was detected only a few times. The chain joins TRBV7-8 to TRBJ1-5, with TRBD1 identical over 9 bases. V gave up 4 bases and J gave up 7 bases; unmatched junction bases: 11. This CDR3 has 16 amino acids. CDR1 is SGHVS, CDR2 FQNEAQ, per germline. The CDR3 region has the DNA TGTGCCAGCAGCTCCCGGACAGGGGCCAGCGGACAGCCCCAGCATTTT. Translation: CASSSRTGASGQPQHF.

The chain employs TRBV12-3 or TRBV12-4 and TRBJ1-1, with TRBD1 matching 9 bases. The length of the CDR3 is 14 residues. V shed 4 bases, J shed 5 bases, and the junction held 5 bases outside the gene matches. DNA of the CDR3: TGTGCCAGCAGTTCGGGACAGGGACAAACTGAAGCTTTCTTT. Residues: CASSSGQGQTEAFF.

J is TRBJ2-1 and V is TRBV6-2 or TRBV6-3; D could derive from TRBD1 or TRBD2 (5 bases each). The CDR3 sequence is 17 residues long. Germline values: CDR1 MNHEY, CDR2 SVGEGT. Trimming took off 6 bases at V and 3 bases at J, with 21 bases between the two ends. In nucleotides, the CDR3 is TGTGCCAGCAGCTATACGGTCGGGGCGGTGGGCTACAATGAGCAGTTCTTC. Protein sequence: CASSYTVGAVGYNEQFF.

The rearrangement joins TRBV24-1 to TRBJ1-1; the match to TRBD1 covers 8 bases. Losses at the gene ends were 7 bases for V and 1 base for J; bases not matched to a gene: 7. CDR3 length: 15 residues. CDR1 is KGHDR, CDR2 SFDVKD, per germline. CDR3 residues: CATRSGTGKNTEAFF. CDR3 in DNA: TGTGCCACCAGATCAGGGACAGGAAAGAACACTGAAGCTTTCTTT.

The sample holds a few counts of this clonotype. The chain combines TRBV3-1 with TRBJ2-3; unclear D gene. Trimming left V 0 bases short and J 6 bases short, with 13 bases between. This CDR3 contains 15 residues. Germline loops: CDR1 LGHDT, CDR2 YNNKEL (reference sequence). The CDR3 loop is CASSQDNILIDTQYF. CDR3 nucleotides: TGTGCCAGCAGCCAAGATAACATTCTTATTGATACGCAGTATTTT.

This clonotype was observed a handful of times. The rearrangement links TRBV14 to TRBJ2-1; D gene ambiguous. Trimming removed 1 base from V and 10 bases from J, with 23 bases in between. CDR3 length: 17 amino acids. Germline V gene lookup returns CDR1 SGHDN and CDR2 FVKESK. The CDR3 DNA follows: TGTGCCAGCAGCCAAGTTGTAGACTCCCGTATCGTGAAGGAGCAGTTCTTC. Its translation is CASSQVVDSRIVKEQFF.

For the CDR3, the DNA is TGTGCCAGCAGCGACGGACTAGCGGGAGTGAATGAGCAGTTCTTC. It yields the protein CASSDGLAGVNEQFF. The genes are TRBV6-1 and TRBJ2-1; TRBD2 aligns across 13 bases. Trimming took 6 bases from V and 7 from J; bases not matched to a gene: 6. The CDR3 totals 15 residues. The germline V gene encodes CDR1 MNHNS and CDR2 SASEGT.

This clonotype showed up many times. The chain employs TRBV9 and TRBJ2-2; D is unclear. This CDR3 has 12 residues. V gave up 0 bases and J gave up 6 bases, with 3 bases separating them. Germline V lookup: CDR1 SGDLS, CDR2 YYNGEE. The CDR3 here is CASSVDSGELFF. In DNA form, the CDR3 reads TGTGCCAGCAGCGTAGATTCCGGGGAGCTGTTTTTT.

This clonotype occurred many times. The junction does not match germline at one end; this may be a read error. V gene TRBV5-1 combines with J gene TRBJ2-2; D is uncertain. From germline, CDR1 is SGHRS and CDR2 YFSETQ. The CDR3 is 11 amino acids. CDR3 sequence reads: CASSFSGELFF. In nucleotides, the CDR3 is TGTGCCAGCAGTTTTTCCGGGGAGCTGTTTTTT.

CDR3 sequence (DNA): TGTGCCAGCAACCCTTTAGGGTTGACTAATGAAAAACTGTTTTTT. Translation: CASNPLGLTNEKLFF. The chain couples TRBV4-2 to TRBJ1-4; D not certain. Trimming removed 7 bases at V and 2 bases at J, with 14 bases between. This CDR3 has 15 residues. Germline-derived CDR1 and CDR2 are LGHNA and YNFKEQ.

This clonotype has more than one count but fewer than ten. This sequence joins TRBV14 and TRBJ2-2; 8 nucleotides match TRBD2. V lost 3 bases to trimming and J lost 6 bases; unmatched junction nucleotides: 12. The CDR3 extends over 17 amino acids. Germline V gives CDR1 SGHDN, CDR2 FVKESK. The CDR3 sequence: CASSQHYIGTRAGELFF. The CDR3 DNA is TGTGCCAGCAGCCAGCATTACATTGGGACTAGGGCCGGGGAGCTGTTTTTT.

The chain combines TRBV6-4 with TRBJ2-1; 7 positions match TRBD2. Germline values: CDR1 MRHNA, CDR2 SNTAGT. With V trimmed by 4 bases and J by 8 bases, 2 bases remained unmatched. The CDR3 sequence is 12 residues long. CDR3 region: CASSAGGYEQFF. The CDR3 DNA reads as TGTGCCAGCAGTGCGGGAGGCTATGAGCAGTTCTTC.

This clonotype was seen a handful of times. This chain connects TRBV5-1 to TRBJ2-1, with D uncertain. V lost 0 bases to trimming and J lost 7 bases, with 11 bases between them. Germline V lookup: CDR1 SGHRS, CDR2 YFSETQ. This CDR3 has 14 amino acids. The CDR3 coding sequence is TGCGCCAGCAGCTTGGTCGTCAGTGGGAATGAGCAGTTCTTC. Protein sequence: CASSLVVSGNEQFF.